This TCR beta chain was documented in a study of CD8 T cells in Susac syndrome (dated by TCRdb to the late 2010s). Notes on the research overall: The study used repertoire sequencing to test whether antigen drove CD8+ T cell activation and differentiation in Susac syndrome. CD8+ T cell repertoire clonality was compared between approximately 12 healthy donors, approximately 14 Susac syndrome patients and 15 multiple sclerosis patients. Study-wide conclusions, independent of this receptor: The number of individuals in the TCR sequencing and HLA analysis was recognized as being relatively small.

Trimming removed 6 bases from V and 7 bases from J; the gene matches leave 8 bases unexplained. From the germline V gene, CDR1 is MNHNS and CDR2 is SASEGT. The CDR3, cysteine through phenylalanine, is 14 amino acids long. CDR3 DNA is the only sequence kept; it has 42 bases, read in frame from the first base. Peripheral blood CD8+ and CD4+ T cells from healthy donors, Susac syndrome patients and multiple sclerosis patients were profiled by high-throughput TCR beta sequencing. The multiple sclerosis controls were treatment-naive patients whose relapsing-remitting disease, either stable or active, fulfilled the revised McDonald criteria. Bulk CD8+ and CD4+ T cells were purified magnetically by negative isolation, whereas CD8+ TEMRA cells were enriched by FACS. Blood was drawn into EDTA tubes, processed within 24 hours, and PBMCs were isolated by density gradient centrifugation. PBMCs destined for TCR sequencing were cryopreserved in liquid nitrogen and later thawed in a 37 °C water bath. Purity of sorted or isolated CD4+, CD8+ and CD8+ TEMRA cells was at least 90%.

RNA was extracted using the RNeasy kit, and 0.5 to 1 microgram was reverse transcribed with random hexamers. The immunoSEQ multiplex PCR assay, which covers 54 Vbeta and 13 Jbeta segments, was used to amplify TCR beta CDR3 regions. PCR amplification bias was corrected by using a synthetic template baseline for primer optimization and computational correction. In the paper's pipeline: Only productive sequences were kept, with reads annotated to V, D and J genes according to IMGT and analyzed in immunoSEQ Analyzer. Clonality was computed as one minus Shannon entropy normalized by log2 of the number of productive unique sequences. For each patient and control, public and private clones were evaluated within the 100 most prevalent clones. A clone was defined as Susac-specific if it was absent from the healthy and MS cohorts, from over 1,000 published viral clones and from other ImmuneACCESS disease sequences. The public reads were run again by TCRdb, first through fastp at Q25 and then through MiXCR, and only productive beta chains were kept. Under each unique CDR3 protein, matching rows form one entry showing the most common genes and DNA. The V and J calls shown here were made by TCRdb, not taken from the authors' results. This sample holds about 400,000 distinct CDR3 sequences; approximately 85% were observed only once. The top ten constitute roughly 0.11% of the sample.

Of note for this clonotype: What this receptor recognizes is not known. Base qualities were left out, and no much larger clone turns up one base away.

The rearrangement joined TRBV6-1 to TRBJ1-5, and 8 junctional nucleotides match TRBD1. Material: CD8+ T cells from PBMCs. This TCR was recovered from a human donor with multiple sclerosis. The CDR3 corresponds to CASRPVTGEQPQHF. The nucleotide sequence reads TGTGCCAGCAGGCCGGTGACAGGGGAACAGCCCCAGCATTTT.